This T cell receptor beta chain was captured by sequencing in a study of OX40 agonist ivuxolimab in advanced cancers. Overall study: Ivuxolimab, an agonist antibody against OX40 (CD134), was given to patients. People in dose escalation had one of these cancers: hepatocellular carcinoma, melanoma, renal cell or head and neck cancer.

Clones were sequenced by immunoSEQ multiplex PCR, and TCRdb holds only the in-frame ones, with some missing. The sample contains some 99,000 clones, around 94% of which appear only once. CDR1 and CDR2 from the germline V gene are LNHDA and SQIVND (reference sequence). The CDR3 runs to 14 residues. Trimming stripped 9 bases from V and 2 bases from J, with 16 bases between. Autoimmune disease history or systemic immunosuppression excluded patients. The gene calls are TRBV19 and TRBJ2-5, with D perhaps matching TRBD2 (6 bases). The sequencing used CD4+ or CD8+ T cells sorted from blood, collected in a trial of the OX40 agonist ivuxolimab. This TCR derives from an adult with an advanced solid tumor such as melanoma, head and neck, liver or kidney cancer. CDR3 in amino acids: CASRPAEGQETQYF. The CDR3 DNA reads TGTGCCAGCCGGCCCGCGGAGGGGCAAGAGACCCAGTACTTC.